Described below is a single T cell receptor (beta chain) sequence and its context. As yet, its antigen is unknown. Mismatch with germline at one junction end may stem from a read error. The sample originates from a study of post-analysis software for immune sequencing data. Built from TCR beta cDNA, the libraries had unique molecular identifiers in them. Input of roughly 0.95 to 11 million T cells yielded 500,000 to 550,000 cDNA molecules. TCRdb analysed the PCR reads with MiXCR anew, one entry per CDR3 protein. The data show hundreds of thousands of distinct CDR3 sequences, approximately 60% seen once. This CDR3 has 16 residues. Study-wide results and limits: Compared with controls, patients had more of about 5 TRBV segments, including TRBV5-6, TRBV5-1 and TRBV20-1.

The chain links TRBV12-3 or TRBV12-4 to TRBJ2-3; D is possibly TRBD2 (6 bases). The receptor was isolated from a girl aged 2-15 years with multiple sclerosis. The sample taken for sequencing was blood. CDR3 region: CASSLYSGDDTDTQYF. CDR3 coding DNA: TGTGCTAGCAGTTTATACTCGGGAGACGATACAGATACGCAGTATTTT.